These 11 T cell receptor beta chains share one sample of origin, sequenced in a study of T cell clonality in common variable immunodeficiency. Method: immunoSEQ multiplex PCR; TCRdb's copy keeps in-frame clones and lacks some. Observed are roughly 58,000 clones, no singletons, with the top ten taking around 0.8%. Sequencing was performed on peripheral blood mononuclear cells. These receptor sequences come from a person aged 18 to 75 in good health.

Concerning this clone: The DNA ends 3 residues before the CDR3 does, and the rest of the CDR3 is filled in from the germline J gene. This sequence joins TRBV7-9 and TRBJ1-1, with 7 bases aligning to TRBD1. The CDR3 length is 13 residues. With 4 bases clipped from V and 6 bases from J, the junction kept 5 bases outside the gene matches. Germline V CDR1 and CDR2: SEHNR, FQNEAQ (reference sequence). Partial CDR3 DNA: TGTGCCAGCAGCTCTGAGGGGGCCGCTGAA. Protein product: CASSSEGAAE. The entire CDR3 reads CASSSEGAAEAFF. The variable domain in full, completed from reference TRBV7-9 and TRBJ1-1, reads DTGVSQNPRHKITKRGQNVTFRCDPISEHNRLYWYRQTLGQGPEFLTYFQNEAQLEKSRLLSDRFSAERPKGSFSTLEIQRTEQGDSAMYLCASSSEGAAEAFFGQGTRLTVV.

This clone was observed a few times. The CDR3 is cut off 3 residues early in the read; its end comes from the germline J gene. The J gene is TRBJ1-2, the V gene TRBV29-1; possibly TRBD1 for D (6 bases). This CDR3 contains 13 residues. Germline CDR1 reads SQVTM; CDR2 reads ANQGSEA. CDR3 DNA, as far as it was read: TGCAGCGCCCAACGGGACACAACCTACGAC. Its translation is CSAQRDTTYD. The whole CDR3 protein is CSAQRDTTYDYTF.

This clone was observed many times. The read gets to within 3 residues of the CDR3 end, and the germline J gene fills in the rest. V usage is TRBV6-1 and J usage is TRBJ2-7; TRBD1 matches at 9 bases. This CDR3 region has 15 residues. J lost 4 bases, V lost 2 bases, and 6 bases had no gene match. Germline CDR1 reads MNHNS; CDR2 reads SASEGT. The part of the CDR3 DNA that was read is TGTGCCAGCAGTGAACCGGGACAGGGTTCTTACGAG. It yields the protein CASSEPGQGSYE. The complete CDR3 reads CASSEPGQGSYEQYF.

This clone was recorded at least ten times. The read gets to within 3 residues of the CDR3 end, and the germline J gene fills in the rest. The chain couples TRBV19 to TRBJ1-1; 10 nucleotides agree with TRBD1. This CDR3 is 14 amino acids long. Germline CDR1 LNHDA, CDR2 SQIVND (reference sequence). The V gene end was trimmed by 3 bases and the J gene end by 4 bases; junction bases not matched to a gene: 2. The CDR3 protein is CASSIRTGGTEAFF. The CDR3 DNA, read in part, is TGTGCCAGTAGTATTAGGACAGGGGGCACTGAA. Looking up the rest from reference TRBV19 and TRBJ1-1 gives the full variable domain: DGGITQSPKYLFRKEGQNVTLSCEQNLNHDAMYWYRQDPGQGLRLIYYSQIVNDFQKGDIAEGYSVSREKKESFPLTVTSAQKNPTAFYLCASSIRTGGTEAFFGQGTRLTVV.

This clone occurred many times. This CDR3 is CSASRAGANVLTF. The covered CDR3 bases are TGCAGTGCTTCCCGGGCTGGGGCCAACGTC. V usage is TRBV20-1 and J usage is TRBJ2-6; D is ambiguous. With the read ending 3 residues before the CDR3 end, the germline J gene is used to fill in that end. The CDR3 spans 13 residues. V lost 5 bases and J 2 bases, leaving 7 bases between the germline ends. Germline V gene sequence: CDR1 DFQATT, CDR2 SNEGSKA (reference sequence).

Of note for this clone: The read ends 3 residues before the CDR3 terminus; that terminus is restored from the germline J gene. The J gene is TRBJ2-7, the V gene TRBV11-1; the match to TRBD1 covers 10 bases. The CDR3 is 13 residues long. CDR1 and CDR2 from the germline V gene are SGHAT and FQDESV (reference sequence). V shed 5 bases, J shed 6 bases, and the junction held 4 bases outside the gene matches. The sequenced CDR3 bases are TGTGCCAGCAGCCGGGACAGGGGTATCGAG. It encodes CASSRDRGIE. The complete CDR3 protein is CASSRDRGIEQYF.

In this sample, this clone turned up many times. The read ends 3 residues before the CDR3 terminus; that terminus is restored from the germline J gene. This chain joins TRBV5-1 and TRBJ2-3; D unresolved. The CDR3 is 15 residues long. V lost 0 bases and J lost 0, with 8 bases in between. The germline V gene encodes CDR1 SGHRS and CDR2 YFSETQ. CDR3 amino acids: CASSLEGPSTDTQYF. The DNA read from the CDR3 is TGCGCCAGCAGCTTGGAGGGTCCTAGCACAGATACG.

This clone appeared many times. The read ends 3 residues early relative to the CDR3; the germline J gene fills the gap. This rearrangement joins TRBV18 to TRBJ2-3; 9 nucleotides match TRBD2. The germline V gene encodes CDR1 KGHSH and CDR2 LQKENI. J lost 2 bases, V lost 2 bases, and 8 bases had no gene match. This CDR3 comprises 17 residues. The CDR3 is CASSPSPAGGPTDTQYF. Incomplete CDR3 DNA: TGTGCCAGCTCACCATCGCCAGCGGGGGGACCCACAGATACG.

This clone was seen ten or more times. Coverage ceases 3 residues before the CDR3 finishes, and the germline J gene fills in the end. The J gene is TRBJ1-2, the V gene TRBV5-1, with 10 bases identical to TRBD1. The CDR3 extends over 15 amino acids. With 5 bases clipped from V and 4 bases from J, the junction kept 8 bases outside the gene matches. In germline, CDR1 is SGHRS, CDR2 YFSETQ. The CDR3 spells CASRYWTGGTYGYTF. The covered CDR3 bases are TGCGCCAGCAGGTACTGGACAGGGGGAACCTATGGC.

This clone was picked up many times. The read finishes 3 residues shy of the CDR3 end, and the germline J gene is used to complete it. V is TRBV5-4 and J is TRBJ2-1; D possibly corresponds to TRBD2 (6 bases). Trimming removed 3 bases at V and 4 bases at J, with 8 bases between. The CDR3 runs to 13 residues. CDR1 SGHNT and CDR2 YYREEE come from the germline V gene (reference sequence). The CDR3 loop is CASSWDLYNEQFF. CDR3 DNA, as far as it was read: TGTGCCAGCAGCTGGGACTTATACAATGAG.

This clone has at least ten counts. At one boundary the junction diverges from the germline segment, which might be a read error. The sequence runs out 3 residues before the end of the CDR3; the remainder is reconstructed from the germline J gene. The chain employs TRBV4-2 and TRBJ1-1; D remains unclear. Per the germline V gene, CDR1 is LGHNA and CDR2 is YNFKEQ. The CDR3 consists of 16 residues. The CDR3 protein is CASRLFVRSSSTEAFF. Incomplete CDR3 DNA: TGCGCCAGCAGGTTATTTGTAAGGTCTTCGAGCACTGAA.